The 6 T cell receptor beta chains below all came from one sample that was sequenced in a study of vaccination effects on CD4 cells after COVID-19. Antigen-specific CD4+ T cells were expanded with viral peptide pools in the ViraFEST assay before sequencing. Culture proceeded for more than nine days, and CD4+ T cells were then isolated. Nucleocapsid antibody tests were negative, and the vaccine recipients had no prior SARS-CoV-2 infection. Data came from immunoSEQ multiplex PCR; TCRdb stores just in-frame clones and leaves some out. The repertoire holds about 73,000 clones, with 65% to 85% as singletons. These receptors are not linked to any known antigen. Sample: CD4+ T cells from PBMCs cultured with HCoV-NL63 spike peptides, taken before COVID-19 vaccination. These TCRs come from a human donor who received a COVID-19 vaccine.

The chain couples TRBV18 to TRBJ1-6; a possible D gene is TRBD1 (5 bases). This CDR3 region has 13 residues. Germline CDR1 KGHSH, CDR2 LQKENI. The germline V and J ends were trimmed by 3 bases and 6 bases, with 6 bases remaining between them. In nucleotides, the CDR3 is TGTGCCAGCTCACCCGACAGTAATTCACCCCTCCACTTT. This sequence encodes CASSPDSNSPLHF.

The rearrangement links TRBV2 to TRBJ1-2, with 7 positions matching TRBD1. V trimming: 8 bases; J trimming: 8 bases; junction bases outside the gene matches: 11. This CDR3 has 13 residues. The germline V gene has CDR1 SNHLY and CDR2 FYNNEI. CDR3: CASGGTGVSGYTF. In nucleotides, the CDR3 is TGTGCCAGCGGAGGTACAGGGGTCAGCGGCTACACCTTC.

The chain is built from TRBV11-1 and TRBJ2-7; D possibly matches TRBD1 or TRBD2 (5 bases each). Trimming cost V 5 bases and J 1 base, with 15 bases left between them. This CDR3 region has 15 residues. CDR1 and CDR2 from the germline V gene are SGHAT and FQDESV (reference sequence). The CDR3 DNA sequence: TGTGCCAGCAGCCGGGACCGAAGCTTGTCCTACGAGCAGTACGTC. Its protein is CASSRDRSLSYEQYV.

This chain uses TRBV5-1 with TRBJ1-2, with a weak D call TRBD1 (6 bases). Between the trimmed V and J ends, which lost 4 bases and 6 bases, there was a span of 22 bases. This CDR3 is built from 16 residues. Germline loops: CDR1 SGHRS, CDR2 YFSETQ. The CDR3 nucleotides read TGCGCCAGCAGCCCCACCACAGGGACAAATGTAGATGGCTACACCTTC. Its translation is CASSPTTGTNVDGYTF.

CDR3 sequence reads: CASRTANTGELFF. Here the CDR3 DNA reads TGCGCCAGTAGGACGGCGAACACCGGGGAGCTGTTTTTT. The chain has TRBV10-2 and TRBJ2-2; D not certain. V lost 9 bases and J lost 0, with 8 bases in between. Per germline, CDR1 WSHSY and CDR2 SAAADI. The CDR3 is 13 residues long.

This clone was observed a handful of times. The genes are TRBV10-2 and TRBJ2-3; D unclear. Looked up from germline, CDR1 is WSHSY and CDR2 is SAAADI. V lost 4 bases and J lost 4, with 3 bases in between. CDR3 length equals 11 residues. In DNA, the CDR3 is TGCGCCAGCAGTGCGGCAGATACGCAGTATTTT. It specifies CASSAADTQYF.